This T cell receptor beta chain was sequenced during a study of identical twins. TCRdb itself ran the 5' RACE reads through MiXCR, one entry per CDR3 protein. There are hundreds of thousands of distinct CDR3 sequences in the sample; 12% occur only once, and about 1.5% lies in the top ten. Germline V lookup: CDR1 SNHLY, CDR2 FYNNEI. Trimming pared 10 bases from V and 3 bases from J, leaving 6 bases between. This CDR3 comprises 10 residues. Regarding this clonotype: Its matching antigen is unknown.

Study outcomes and limitations: A partial confounding effect on zero-insertion analyses could come from invariant MAIT and iNKT cells. Surplus twin overlap in beta out-of-frame sequences was less pronounced.

These records were also assigned to another study, of yellow fever vaccine responses in identical twins.

The clonotype was recovered from a woman aged 18 to 35 in good health. Material: PBMCs. The V and J genes are TRBV2 and TRBJ1-2; D remains unclear. The CDR3 DNA reads as TGTGCCATCCGGGACTATGGCTACACCTTC. Protein sequence: CAIRDYGYTF.